The 31 T cell receptor beta chains below were found in one sample sequenced in a study of regulatory T cells in long-lasting Graves disease (dated by TCRdb to the early 2020s). Explained via the paper, the time point label denotes: newly diagnosed GD, antithyroid drugs for less than 3 months. For both TCR sequencing and RNA sequencing, RNA was extracted from PBMCs in TRIzol. The protocol used for the library was multiplex PCR. The listed sequencing device is Illumina HiSeq 4000. To build TCR beta libraries, CDR3 regions were amplified by Arm-PCR using iRepertoire HTBI primers. The public reads were quality trimmed at Q25 with fastp and then assembled into clones with MiXCR by TCRdb, keeping productive beta chains. Records with the same CDR3 protein are collapsed into one entry carrying the most frequent genes and DNA. The sample contains 400,000 to 650,000 distinct CDR3 sequences, about 15% of them found a single time. The top ten clones comprise around 25% of the sample.

These records were also assigned to another study, of T cells in Graves' hyperthyroidism and ophthalmopathy.

The material sequenced was peripheral blood mononuclear cells (PBMCs), taken at new diagnosis, from a patient treated with antithyroid drugs. These receptors were taken from a woman aged 35-65 years with Graves disease. Donor details come from another sample of the same person, matched by shared clones.

This clonotype came up many times. V gene TRBV27 combines with J gene TRBJ2-5; D perhaps matches TRBD2 (6 bases). With 2 bases removed from V and 5 bases from J, the gap between germline ends came to 9 bases. The CDR3 is made up of 13 amino acids. The germline gives CDR1 MNHEY, CDR2 SMNVEV (reference sequence). The CDR3 bases are TGTGCCAGCAGTTTAGGCGGGGTGGAGACCCAGTACTTC. It translates to CASSLGGVETQYF.

This clonotype was recorded many times. This chain links TRBV2 with TRBJ2-7; no definite D call. The CDR3 contains 14 residues. The ends were cut back, 7 bases at V and 1 base at J, with 14 bases in the middle. Germline V CDR1 and CDR2: SNHLY, FYNNEI. CDR3 sequence (DNA): TGTGCCAGCATCCGAACTAAACAATCCTACGAGCAGTACTTC. Translation gives CASIRTKQSYEQYF. The full variable domain, its missing parts supplied by reference TRBV2 and TRBJ2-7, is EPEVTQTPSHQVTQMGQEVILRCVPISNHLYFYWYRQILGQKVEFLVSFYNNEISEKSEIFDDQFSVERPDGSNFTLKIRSTKLEDSAMYFCASIRTKQSYEQYFGPGTRLTVT.

In its sample, this clonotype was seen many times. The chain has TRBV13 and TRBJ2-2; 7 nucleotides line up with TRBD2. Germline CDR1 and CDR2: PRHDT and FYEKMQ (reference sequence). The CDR3 runs to 17 residues. J lost 0 bases, V lost 5 bases, and 9 bases had no gene match. The CDR3: CASSTLANWTNTGELFF. The CDR3 DNA reads as TGTGCCAGCAGCACACTAGCGAACTGGACGAACACCGGGGAGCTGTTTTTT.

Points on this clonotype: One end of the junction is discordant with germline, which a read error may explain. The genes are TRBV2 and TRBJ2-7; D may be TRBD1 or TRBD2 (5 bases each). This CDR3 is 13 amino acids long. CDR1 is SNHLY and CDR2 is FYNNEI in the germline V gene. The CDR3 is CASSEGEIGEQCF. The CDR3 DNA is TGTGCCAGCAGTGAGGGGGAGATCGGCGAGCAGTGCTTC.

With regard to this clonotype: This clone may be a read error of a much larger clone one base away. The V call is TRBV5-1, the J call TRBJ2-7, with TRBD1 identical over 7 bases. With 0 bases clipped from V and 5 bases from J, the junction kept 14 bases outside the gene matches. Germline V CDR1 and CDR2: SGHRS, YFSETQ. The CDR3 is made up of 17 amino acids. CDR3 protein: CASSLEYPGQRDDEQYF. CDR3 nucleotide sequence: TGCGCCAGCAGCTTGGAATACCCGGGACAGAGGGACGACGAGCAGTACTTC.

This clonotype was counted only a few times. The chain carries TRBV7-3 and TRBJ1-2; D is perhaps TRBD1 (5 bases). This CDR3 comprises 14 residues. V was clipped by 5 bases and J by 6 bases, with 16 bases between them. Germline CDR1 is SGHTA and CDR2 is FQGTGA. The CDR3 region is CASSPRVGGDGYTF. CDR3 DNA sequence: TGTGCCAGCAGCCCACGTGTGGGGGGGGATGGCTACACCTTC.

This clonotype was picked up many times. V usage is TRBV2 and J usage is TRBJ1-2; D perhaps matches TRBD1 (6 bases). The V end was cut by 6 bases, the J end by 4 bases, with 12 bases between. This CDR3 is 13 amino acids long. The germline V gene has CDR1 SNHLY and CDR2 FYNNEI. CDR3 in DNA: TGTGCCAGCAGCAAAGGGGGGAGCTATGGCTACACCTTC. This codes for CASSKGGSYGYTF.

There are many counts of this clonotype. The genes are TRBV10-3 and TRBJ1-2, with a weak D call TRBD1 (5 bases). CDR3 size: 12 residues. The germline V gene has CDR1 ENHRY and CDR2 SYGVKD. Between the trimmed V and J ends, which lost 5 bases and 6 bases, there was a span of 10 bases. CDR3 loop: CAISKQTDGYTF. DNA for the CDR3: TGTGCCATCAGTAAACAGACAGATGGCTACACCTTC.

Note on this clonotype: A single base separates this from a much larger clone, so it may be a read error. The CDR3 is CASPSQKNTEAFF. In nucleotides, the CDR3 is TGTGCCAGCCCATCTCAGAAGAACACTGAAGCTTTCTTT. J is TRBJ1-1 and V is TRBV28, with unresolved D. The ends were cut back, 8 bases at V and 1 base at J, with 11 bases in the middle. Germline lookup yields CDR1 MDHEN and CDR2 SYDVKM. The CDR3 is 13 amino acids.

This clonotype was seen ten or more times. V and J are TRBV2 and TRBJ1-1; 7 bases align to TRBD1. The CDR3 runs 14 residues. Germline assignment: CDR1 SNHLY and CDR2 FYNNEI. Losses at the gene ends were 7 bases for V and 1 base for J; bases not matched to a gene: 6. CDR3 nucleotides: TGTGCCAGCACATTGGGGACAGAGAACACTGAAGCTTTCTTT. Encoded protein: CASTLGTENTEAFF.

This clonotype appeared a few times. The rearrangement joins TRBV7-3 to TRBJ2-5; 7 nucleotides line up with TRBD1. The CDR3 has 13 amino acids. Per the germline V gene, CDR1 is SGHTA and CDR2 is FQGTGA. The V and J ends lost 5 bases and 7 bases, in that order; junction bases with no gene match: 7. CDR3 coding DNA: TGTGCCAGCAGCAATGACAGGGCTGGGACCCAGTACTTC. Its translation is CASSNDRAGTQYF.

The J gene is TRBJ1-1, the V gene TRBV5-1; 9 bases match TRBD1. Germline-derived CDR1 and CDR2 are SGHRS and YFSETQ. Trimming cost V 4 bases and J 0 bases; bases outside gene matches: 10. This CDR3 has 17 amino acids. Here the CDR3 DNA reads TGCGCCAGCAGCACAGGACAGGGGACTTTGATGAACACTGAAGCTTTCTTT. It codes for CASSTGQGTLMNTEAFF.

The V call is TRBV7-9, the J call TRBJ1-3, with D possibly being TRBD1 (5 bases). Germline CDR1 reads SEHNR; CDR2 reads FQNEAQ (reference sequence). Trimming took off 5 bases at V and 4 bases at J, with 12 bases between the two ends. The CDR3 extends over 14 amino acids. DNA of the CDR3: TGTGCCAGCAGCCCGGGGGGGTACGGAAACACCATATATTTT. Protein: CASSPGGYGNTIYF.

This clonotype was counted between two and nine times. The gene calls are TRBV15 and TRBJ1-5, with TRBD1 matching 7 bases. This CDR3 is built from 14 residues. With 1 base clipped from V and 11 bases from J, the junction kept 8 bases outside the gene matches. Germline V gene lookup returns CDR1 LNHNV and CDR2 YYDKDF (reference sequence). As DNA, the CDR3 is TGTGCCACCAGCAGAGTGAGGGAGGGGACAGCCCAGCATTTT. This sequence encodes CATSRVREGTAQHF.

The V call is TRBV19, the J call TRBJ1-5; 7 bases map to TRBD1. The CDR3 extends over 15 amino acids. Germline V gives CDR1 LNHDA, CDR2 SQIVND (reference sequence). The V segment lost 5 bases and the J segment 6 bases; nucleotides outside the gene matches: 10. The CDR3 sequence: CASSSTPQGGQPQHF. CDR3 nucleotide sequence: TGTGCCAGTAGTTCCACCCCCCAGGGGGGTCAGCCCCAGCATTTT.

This clonotype showed up many times. The CDR3 DNA sequence: TGTGCCAGCAGCTTAGACAGGGGCGCGAATGAGCAGTTCTTC. Translating it yields CASSLDRGANEQFF. The gene calls are TRBV7-6 and TRBJ2-1; TRBD1 matches 7 bases. V dropped 1 base and J dropped 7; count of bases not matched to a gene: 4. The V gene's germline CDR1 is SGHVS and CDR2 FNYEAQ. The CDR3 is 14 residues long. Variable domain in full (rest from reference TRBV7-6 and TRBJ2-1): GAGVSQSPRYKVTKRGQDVALRCDPISGHVSLYWYRQALGQGPEFLTYFNYEAQQDKSGLPNDRFSAERPEGSISTLTIQRTEQRDSAMYRCASSLDRGANEQFFGPGTRLTVL.

Concerning this clonotype itself: This may arise from a read error, as a much more abundant clone is one base away. The chain combines TRBV6-2 or TRBV6-3 with TRBJ2-1; 10 bases match TRBD2. In germline, CDR1 is MNHEY, CDR2 SVGEGT. There are 15 residues in the CDR3. Germline trimming cut 6 bases from V and 5 bases from J; bases unmatched to any gene: 7. CDR3 loop: CASRNLAGADNEQFF. In nucleotides, the CDR3 is TGTGCCAGCAGAAATCTAGCGGGGGCTGACAATGAGCAGTTCTTC.

CDR3 coding DNA: TGTGCCAGCAGCCAGGCCGGGGGGCGTCTCGCCCTAGCCAAAAACATTCAGTACTTC. This sequence encodes CASSQAGGRLALAKNIQYF. The chain links TRBV7-9 to TRBJ2-4, with a possible D match to TRBD2 (7 bases). In germline, CDR1 is SEHNR, CDR2 FQNEAQ (reference sequence). The CDR3 contains 19 residues. The V end lost 5 bases, the J end lost 0 bases, and 23 bases lay between the germline ends.

This chain's CDR3 is CASSFQGDTEAFF. CDR3 DNA: TGTGCCAGCAGTTTTCAGGGGGATACTGAAGCTTTCTTT. The chain uses TRBV6-5 and TRBJ1-1; 7 positions agree with TRBD1. This CDR3 is built from 13 residues. With 4 bases clipped from V and 5 bases from J, the junction kept 4 bases outside the gene matches. Germline loops: CDR1 MNHEY, CDR2 SVGAGI.

This chain joins TRBV6-1 and TRBJ2-4; 12 bases are shared with TRBD2. This CDR3 has 17 amino acids. The germline gives CDR1 MNHNS, CDR2 SASEGT. After removal of 7 bases from V and 7 bases from J, the junction contained 14 bases not matched to a gene. The CDR3 loop reads CASTWFGLAGRENIQYF. The CDR3 coding sequence is TGTGCCAGCACGTGGTTTGGACTAGCGGGGCGGGAGAACATTCAGTACTTC.

This chain links TRBV7-9 with TRBJ1-4, with 8 bases matching TRBD1. Trimming took 5 bases from V and 6 from J; bases not matched to a gene: 11. The CDR3 has 16 amino acids. The germline V gene has CDR1 SEHNR and CDR2 FQNEAQ (reference sequence). The CDR3 protein is CASSPRGGQGYEKLFF. In DNA form, the CDR3 reads TGTGCCAGCAGCCCAAGGGGAGGACAGGGCTATGAAAAACTGTTTTTT.

This clonotype was recorded at least ten times. The J gene is TRBJ2-3, the V gene TRBV20-1, with a weak D call TRBD2 (5 bases). Trimming cost V 3 bases and J 1 base, with 8 bases left between them. Germline CDR1 and CDR2: DFQATT and SNEGSKA (reference sequence). This CDR3 has 13 amino acids. The CDR3 is CSASEGGTDTQYF. For the CDR3, the DNA is TGCAGTGCTAGTGAGGGAGGCACAGATACGCAGTATTTT.

In this sample, this clonotype turned up many times. The gene calls are TRBV20-1 and TRBJ1-5, with D perhaps TRBD1 (6 bases). This CDR3 has 13 residues. V shed 6 bases and J shed 6 bases, with 15 bases lying between them. CDR1 is DFQATT and CDR2 is SNEGSKA in the germline V gene (reference sequence). CDR3 sequence reads: CSAWGGAGQPQHF. The DNA of the CDR3 is TGCAGTGCCTGGGGGGGCGCAGGTCAGCCCCAGCATTTT.

This clonotype was picked up a small number of times. Being one base from a much bigger clone, this may be a read error. The chain joins TRBV7-9 to TRBJ2-2; the D is unclear. From germline, CDR1 is SEHNR and CDR2 FQNEAQ (reference sequence). CDR3 size: 14 residues. The V end lost 1 base, the J end lost 1 base, and 4 bases lay between the germline ends. CDR3 region: CASSLDQNTGELFF. The DNA of the CDR3 is TGTGCCAGCAGCTTAGACCAGAACACCGGGGAGCTGTTTTTT.

The chain carries TRBV7-2 and TRBJ1-4; tentative D call: TRBD1 (6 bases). The V and J ends lost 1 base and 8 bases respectively, with 14 bases between them. CDR3 length: 15 residues. Germline loops: CDR1 SGHTA, CDR2 FQGNSA. Written as DNA, the CDR3 is TGTGCCAGCAGCTTAGATAGGGGGTGGGACGAAAAACTGTTTTTT. Translating gives CASSLDRGWDEKLFF.

At least ten counts were recorded for this clonotype. This chain uses TRBV12-3 or TRBV12-4 with TRBJ2-1; 8 nucleotides align to TRBD1. With 4 bases clipped from V and 7 bases from J, the junction kept 6 bases outside the gene matches. The length of the CDR3 is 14 residues. In DNA form, the CDR3 reads TGTGCCAGCAGTTCCTCCGGGACAGGAAATGAGCAGTTCTTC. It is translated as CASSSSGTGNEQFF.

This sequence joins TRBV9 and TRBJ1-1; 8 bases map to TRBD1. V lost 0 bases, J lost 4 bases, and 8 bases stayed unmatched. This CDR3 region has 16 residues. Looked up from germline, CDR1 is SGDLS and CDR2 is YYNGEE. The CDR3 nucleotides read TGTGCCAGCAGCGTAGGGCAGGGGGCTTTGGGCACTGAAGCTTTCTTT. Encoded protein: CASSVGQGALGTEAFF.

The chain couples TRBV11-2 to TRBJ2-4; a weak D match, TRBD2 (5 bases). Per the germline V gene, CDR1 is SGHAT and CDR2 is FQNNGV. This CDR3 region has 18 residues. V was trimmed by 4 bases and J by 0 bases, leaving 19 bases between them. CDR3 region: CASSSDPGLILAKNIQYF. The CDR3 nucleotides are TGTGCCAGCAGCTCGGACCCGGGGTTAATATTAGCCAAAAACATTCAGTACTTC.

This clonotype was counted between two and nine times. V usage is TRBV4-1 and J usage is TRBJ2-3; no clear D gene. From germline, CDR1 is MGHRA and CDR2 YSYEKL. The germline V and J ends were trimmed by 3 bases and 2 bases, with 6 bases remaining between them. The CDR3 runs 13 residues. This CDR3 reads CASSQDDTDTQYF. The CDR3 nucleotides are TGCGCCAGCAGCCAGGACGACACAGATACGCAGTATTTT.

This clonotype has at least ten counts. The chain couples TRBV3-1 to TRBJ1-1, with 8 bases aligning to TRBD1. This CDR3 is built from 14 residues. Per germline, CDR1 LGHDT and CDR2 YNNKEL (reference sequence). After removal of 0 bases from V and 14 bases from J, the junction contained 11 bases not matched to a gene. CDR3 coding DNA: TGTGCCAGCAGCCAAGATCCGTCGCCAGGGGGCTCATTCTTT. This gives the protein CASSQDPSPGGSFF.

The CDR3 sequence: CATQRGLNTEAFF. CDR3 nucleotides: TGTGCCACCCAACGGGGGCTGAACACTGAAGCTTTCTTT. V and J are TRBV27 and TRBJ1-1, with D perhaps TRBD1 (6 bases). Germline V gene lookup returns CDR1 MNHEY and CDR2 SMNVEV (reference sequence). V was clipped by 10 bases and J by 0 bases, with 12 bases between them. The CDR3 is made up of 13 amino acids.